This T cell receptor (beta chain) was retrieved from a study of human T cells and chemical hapten exposure. Study-level background: Patients were mainly female, each with alopecia areata, totalis or universalis.

In TCRdb, the RACE reads were re-called with MiXCR into one record per CDR3 protein. The table has over 65,000 distinct CDR3 sequences, roughly 12% seen once; the top ten hold around 1.6%. Regarding time point: patch test 2, 6 weeks after DPC sensitization. As to treatment: therapeutic diphenylcyclopropenone sensitization with weekly scalp DPC. Study results and limitations: Patch test score was positively correlated with the counts of PT1 expanded TCRs. With DPC sensitization, TCRs exceeding 1 in 1000 frequency showed no change.

This CDR3 is 16 amino acids long. The ends lost 5 bases at V and 5 bases at J; junction bases unmatched: 8. This clonotype was counted between two and nine times. The antigen remains unidentified. The TCR comes from a young man with alopecia areata. Some clones in this sample may be carry-over from other donors' samples. The chain is built from TRBV12-3 or TRBV12-4 and TRBJ2-2, with 10 nucleotides matching TRBD1. The specimen comprised whole blood, sampled in connection with sensitization to the hapten diphenylcyclopropenone (DPC). As DNA, the CDR3 is TGTGCCAGCAGTCCCCGGGACAGGGGTCTTACCGGGGAGCTGTTTTTT. It codes for CASSPRDRGLTGELFF.